The 30 T cell receptor beta chains reported below all come from one sample, sequenced in a study of cytomegalovirus exposure and HLA in healthy donors. The PCR was carried out with 60 Vbeta primers and 13 Jbeta primers. TCRdb keeps only in-frame clones here, not all; method: immunoSEQ multiplex PCR. The sample shows some 120,000 clones, 50% to 65% of them seen only once. Sequencing was performed on PBMCs. Source of these receptors: a woman in her 40s in good health and CMV-seropositive.

This clone was recorded a few times. This chain links TRBV19 with TRBJ1-1, with 11 bases aligning to TRBD1. Trimming cost V 11 bases and J 4 bases; bases outside gene matches: 9. Per germline, CDR1 LNHDA and CDR2 SQIVND (reference sequence). This CDR3 spans 14 amino acids. In DNA, the CDR3 is TGTGCCCTCGGGGGGGACAGGGGGTCCACTGAAGCTTTCTTT. Amino acid sequence: CALGGDRGSTEAFF.

This sequence joins TRBV27 and TRBJ2-3; D is perhaps TRBD2 (5 bases). The CDR3 is 12 residues long. V was cut by 5 bases and J by 6 bases, with 9 bases left in between. CDR1 is MNHEY, CDR2 SMNVEV, per germline (reference sequence). The chain's CDR3 is CASSKTRDTQYF. The CDR3 coding sequence is TGTGCCAGCAGTAAAACTAGGGATACGCAGTATTTT.

The rearrangement uses TRBV4-1 and TRBJ2-7, with no clear D. The V gene lost 6 bases and the J gene lost 0 bases, with 18 bases spanning the gap. The CDR3 runs to 16 residues. From germline, CDR1 is MGHRA and CDR2 YSYEKL. CDR3 nucleotide sequence: TGCGCCAGCAGTCCGAGCCCTTTATCCCTCTCCTACGAGCAGTACTTC. Amino acids: CASSPSPLSLSYEQYF.

This clone occurred once. Other DNA sequences within the sample encode an identical CDR3. The J gene is TRBJ2-5, the V gene TRBV6-5, with D tentatively TRBD2 (5 bases). Germline assignment: CDR1 MNHEY and CDR2 SVGAGI. The CDR3 runs 13 residues. V was trimmed by 6 bases and J by 2 bases, leaving 10 bases between them. The CDR3 DNA is TGTGCCAGCAGAACTCCGGGACAAGAGACCCAGTACTTC. Translation: CASRTPGQETQYF.

In its sample, this clone was seen a few times. The chain recombines TRBV14 with TRBJ1-2; D uncertain. With 4 bases removed from V and 0 bases from J, the gap between germline ends came to 15 bases. The CDR3 is 16 residues long. Germline CDR1 SGHDN, CDR2 FVKESK. The CDR3 sequence is CASSPGSSGTNYGYTF. For the CDR3, the DNA is TGTGCCAGCAGCCCTGGTAGCAGTGGTACTAACTATGGCTACACCTTC. Supplemented by reference TRBV14 and TRBJ1-2, the full variable domain reads EAGVTQFPSHSVIEKGQTVTLRCDPISGHDNLYWYRRVMGKEIKFLLHFVKESKQDESGMPNNRFLAERTGGTYSTLKVQPAELEDSGVYFCASSPGSSGTNYGYTFGSGTRLTVV.

The V and J genes are TRBV9 and TRBJ2-3; D may be TRBD2 (6 bases). Germline CDR1 reads SGDLS; CDR2 reads YYNGEE. The CDR3 contains 15 residues. Trimming cost V 4 bases and J 1 base, with 13 bases left between them. The CDR3 is CASSQEGIRTDTQYF. The CDR3 DNA reads as TGTGCCAGCAGCCAGGAGGGAATTCGCACAGATACGCAGTATTTT.

The chain combines TRBV18 with TRBJ2-7, with 8 nucleotides matching TRBD1. V was clipped by 3 bases and J by 2 bases; unmatched bases: 6. Germline assignment: CDR1 KGHSH and CDR2 LQKENI. The CDR3 has 15 residues. The DNA for the CDR3 is TGTGCCAGCTCACCGAGGACAGGGATCACCTACGAGCAGTACTTC. This encodes CASSPRTGITYEQYF.

The rearrangement links TRBV7-9 to TRBJ2-7, with 13 bases aligning to TRBD2. Germline CDR1 reads SEHNR; CDR2 reads FQNEAQ (reference sequence). V shed 7 bases, J shed 3 bases, and the junction held 3 bases outside the gene matches. The length of the CDR3 is 14 residues. The DNA for the CDR3 is TGTGCCAGCACCAGACTAGCGGGAGGCTACGAGCAGTACTTC. Protein: CASTRLAGGYEQYF.

The chain joins TRBV13 to TRBJ2-7, with 11 bases fitting TRBD2. CDR1 and CDR2 (germline): PRHDT, FYEKMQ (reference sequence). This CDR3 region has 15 residues. After removal of 4 bases from V and 0 bases from J, the junction contained 2 bases not matched to a gene. The CDR3 DNA reads as TGTGCCAGCAGCTATACTAGCGGGAGCTCCTACGAGCAGTACTTC. This translates into CASSYTSGSSYEQYF.

The rearrangement joins TRBV11-1 to TRBJ2-5; 9 nucleotides match TRBD2. The junction had 6 bases not matched to a gene; V was cut back by 5 bases and J by 2 bases. This CDR3 region has 15 residues. Germline CDR1 is SGHAT and CDR2 is FQDESV (reference sequence). The CDR3 region is CASSPAGGYQETQYF. The CDR3 DNA reads as TGTGCCAGCAGCCCAGCGGGAGGCTATCAAGAGACCCAGTACTTC.

The CDR3 reads CASSLGGLAGGTGELFF. As DNA, the CDR3 is TGCGCCAGCAGCCTCGGAGGCCTAGCGGGAGGCACCGGGGAGCTGTTTTTT. This chain links TRBV5-1 with TRBJ2-2; TRBD2 aligns across 11 bases. In germline, CDR1 is SGHRS, CDR2 YFSETQ. This CDR3 is built from 17 residues. With 4 bases clipped from V and 4 bases from J, the junction kept 9 bases outside the gene matches. Complete variable domain (other parts from reference TRBV5-1 and TRBJ2-2): KAGVTQTPRYLIKTRGQQVTLSCSPISGHRSVSWYQQTPGQGLQFLFEYFSETQRNKGNFPGRFSGRQFSNSRSEMNVSTLELGDSALYLCASSLGGLAGGTGELFFGEGSRLTVL.

The rearrangement joins TRBV2 to TRBJ2-5; 9 bases align to TRBD2. The V segment lost 3 bases and the J segment 5 bases; nucleotides outside the gene matches: 7. The CDR3 is 15 amino acids. Per germline, CDR1 SNHLY and CDR2 FYNNEI. CDR3: CASSEQREVQETQYF. CDR3 DNA: TGTGCCAGCAGTGAGCAGCGGGAGGTTCAGGAGACCCAGTACTTC.

The chain employs TRBV7-3 and TRBJ2-1; no firm D call. Trimming stripped 4 bases from V and 7 bases from J, with 11 bases between. This CDR3 region has 13 residues. Germline lookup yields CDR1 SGHTA and CDR2 FQGTGA. The CDR3 nucleotides read TGTGCCAGCAGCTCCCCCCTGAGTAATGAGCAGTTCTTC. Translation: CASSSPLSNEQFF.

The genes are TRBV27 and TRBJ1-6, with D tentatively TRBD1 (5 bases). CDR1 and CDR2 from the germline V gene are MNHEY and SMNVEV (reference sequence). The CDR3 runs 15 residues. The V end was cut by 5 bases, the J end by 7 bases, with 15 bases between. In DNA, the CDR3 is TGTGCCAGCAGTCCGTGGGACTTGGGGAATTCACCCCTCCACTTT. Amino acids: CASSPWDLGNSPLHF.

This clone was recorded a few times. This chain links TRBV6-5 with TRBJ2-1, with 8 bases matching TRBD2. The CDR3 is 16 residues long. Per germline, CDR1 MNHEY and CDR2 SVGAGI. V dropped 2 bases and J dropped 6; count of bases not matched to a gene: 9. DNA for the CDR3: TGTGCCAGCAGTTACGCCCCGGGACTAGATCTCAATGAGCAGTTCTTC. It codes for CASSYAPGLDLNEQFF.

Concerning this clone itself: Relative to the germline gene, one junction end is altered; a read error may explain this. The chain links TRBV7-7 to TRBJ2-5; 7 bases match TRBD1. Germline loops: CDR1 SSHAT, CDR2 FNYEAQ (reference sequence). This CDR3 has 13 amino acids. The CDR3 reads CASSRGQQETQYF. The CDR3 DNA follows: TGTGCTAGCAGCCGGGGACAGCAAGAGACCCAGTACTTC.

This sequence joins TRBV7-9 and TRBJ2-5, with TRBD1 as a possible D gene (6 bases). The ends were cut back, 7 bases at V and 0 bases at J, with 12 bases in the middle. CDR1 and CDR2 (germline): SEHNR, FQNEAQ (reference sequence). This CDR3 spans 14 amino acids. CDR3 sequence reads: CASTMDSNQETQYF. CDR3 sequence (DNA): TGTGCCAGCACGATGGACAGCAACCAAGAGACCCAGTACTTC.

V usage is TRBV4-3 and J usage is TRBJ2-2; tentatively, D is TRBD2 (6 bases). In germline, CDR1 is LGHNA, CDR2 YSLEER. The germline V and J ends were trimmed by 0 bases and 6 bases, with 17 bases remaining between them. The CDR3 is 17 amino acids. CDR3 loop: CASSQDSIAVGAGELFF. CDR3 sequence (DNA): TGCGCCAGCAGCCAAGATTCCATAGCGGTTGGAGCCGGGGAGCTGTTTTTT.

The chain joins TRBV7-8 to TRBJ2-1; D uncertain. The CDR3 is made up of 13 amino acids. Germline V lookup: CDR1 SGHVS, CDR2 FQNEAQ. V shed 1 base and J shed 10 bases, with 11 bases lying between them. Here the CDR3 reads CASSLELIHEQFF. The CDR3, as DNA: TGTGCCAGCAGCTTAGAACTGATCCACGAGCAGTTCTTC.

V and J are TRBV28 and TRBJ1-5, with no clear D. The germline V gene has CDR1 MDHEN and CDR2 SYDVKM. The CDR3 is 17 residues long. V lost 3 bases to trimming and J lost 0 bases, with 15 bases between them. DNA of the CDR3: TGTGCCAGCAGTTTTCTTGGATCCAGACATAGCAATCAGCCCCAGCATTTT. Translation gives CASSFLGSRHSNQPQHF.

Concerning this clone: This sample also contains other DNA sequences that code for the same CDR3. The chain joins TRBV5-4 to TRBJ2-3; 11 bases are a match to TRBD2. CDR1 SGHNT and CDR2 YYREEE come from the germline V gene (reference sequence). This CDR3 region has 16 residues. The ends lost 0 bases at V and 0 bases at J; junction bases unmatched: 0. CDR3 nucleotides: TGTGCCAGCAGCTTGGGACTAGCGGGGAGCACAGATACGCAGTATTTT. This codes for CASSLGLAGSTDTQYF.

The gene calls are TRBV19 and TRBJ2-1, with a weak D call TRBD2 (7 bases). CDR3 length: 16 amino acids. V shed 5 bases and J shed 9 bases, with 23 bases lying between them. The germline V gene encodes CDR1 LNHDA and CDR2 SQIVND (reference sequence). DNA for the CDR3: TGTGCCAGTAGTGGGAGGGGGGGCGGACGTCGCGGTGAGCAGTTCTTC. Protein: CASSGRGGGRRGEQFF.

This clone was recorded a few times. The chain has TRBV11-2 and TRBJ2-7; the D gene is possibly TRBD1 (8 bases). The germline V gene has CDR1 SGHAT and CDR2 FQNNGV. The V end lost 5 bases, the J end lost 1 base, and 15 bases lay between the germline ends. CDR3 size: 15 residues. The DNA for the CDR3 is TGTGCCAGCAGCCCACAGGGGGGGTGGTCCTACGAGCAGTACTTC. Translation gives CASSPQGGWSYEQYF.

This clone occurred a few times. The chain is built from TRBV2 and TRBJ1-1, with 9 nucleotides matching TRBD1. This CDR3 spans 14 amino acids. Germline values: CDR1 SNHLY, CDR2 FYNNEI. J gave up 8 bases and V 3 bases, and 7 bases lay outside the gene matches. The CDR3 region has the DNA TGTGCCAGCAGTGATTTGGGAGGACAGGGGGAAGCTTTCTTT. Translating gives CASSDLGGQGEAFF.

The rearrangement joins TRBV7-2 to TRBJ1-1; D not resolved. V gave up 7 bases and J gave up 0 bases, with 9 bases separating them. Germline V gene data show CDR1 as SGHTA and CDR2 as FQGNSA. The CDR3 has 13 amino acids. Here the CDR3 DNA reads TGTGCCAGCACCTTTACAGTGAACACTGAAGCTTTCTTT. It specifies CASTFTVNTEAFF.

This clone was counted between two and nine times. The gene calls are TRBV6-5 and TRBJ2-1; D is undetermined. The length of the CDR3 is 15 residues. Trimming took off 4 bases at V and 4 bases at J, with 14 bases between the two ends. Germline assignment: CDR1 MNHEY and CDR2 SVGAGI. The CDR3 coding sequence is TGTGCCAGCAGTTTCGAAACCCCTCGGTACAATGAGCAGTTCTTC. This encodes CASSFETPRYNEQFF.

This chain joins TRBV7-2 and TRBJ2-1; 10 nucleotides align to TRBD1. The CDR3 totals 15 residues. Germline loops: CDR1 SGHTA, CDR2 FQGNSA. The J segment lost 5 bases and the V segment lost 5 bases, leaving 6 bases of the junction unmatched. CDR3 sequence (DNA): TGTGCCAGCAGCGGGAGGGACAGGGGAAACAATGAGCAGTTCTTC. Translation: CASSGRDRGNNEQFF.

The chain joins TRBV6-1 to TRBJ2-5; 11 positions match TRBD2. The J call is doubtful: the DNA matches TRBJ2-7 better. CDR1 is MNHNS and CDR2 is SASEGT in the germline V gene. The CDR3 covers 14 residues. The CDR3 here is CASLTSGTSYEQYF. CDR3 bases: TGTGCCAGCCTGACTAGCGGGACCTCCTACGAGCAGTACTTC.

V and J are TRBV11-3 and TRBJ2-1, with D possibly matching TRBD2 (7 bases). The CDR3 extends over 15 amino acids. Trimming stripped 5 bases from V and 7 bases from J, with 18 bases between. Germline V gene sequence: CDR1 SGHNT, CDR2 YENEEA. The CDR3 DNA is TGTGCCAGCAGCGAAGGGGGTGGGAGGGGGAATGAGCAGTTCTTC. This translates into CASSEGGGRGNEQFF.

The chain recombines TRBV7-9 with TRBJ1-4; D ambiguous. Trimming left V 2 bases short and J 2 bases short, with 6 bases between. The CDR3 consists of 14 residues. Germline V gives CDR1 SEHNR, CDR2 FQNEAQ (reference sequence). The CDR3 region has the DNA TGTGCCAGCAGCTTATCGGGGACTAATGAAAAACTGTTTTTT. It translates to CASSLSGTNEKLFF.